Sequencing of this TCR beta chain was carried out in a study of vaccination and CD4 T cells after COVID-19. Study results and limitations: Recorded median SARS-CoV-2-reactive clonotype numbers increased from about 20 to 38 without reaching significance.

Cultured CD4+ T-cell DNA underwent Oncomine TCR Beta short-read sequencing. TCRdb re-analysed the PCR reads in MiXCR, keeping a single row per CDR3 protein. The sample consists of 2,500 to 3,500 distinct CDR3 sequences, roughly 23% of them appearing once. This clonotype has just a few counts. Its antigen is not known. Trimming cost V 7 bases and J 5 bases; bases outside gene matches: 4. This CDR3 spans 15 amino acids. From germline, CDR1 is MDHEN and CDR2 SYDVKM. Treatment of the sample: roughly ten-day PBMC culture with coronavirus spike peptide pools or control peptides (ViraFEST assay). ViraFEST stimulated the growth of antigen-specific T cells using peptide pools and subsequently profiled their TCRs by sequencing.

The sequences come from CD4+ T cells from blood, cultured in vitro, collected after SARS-CoV-2 vaccination. The rearrangement links TRBV28 to TRBJ2-1, with 14 bases lining up with TRBD2. This sequence originates from a human donor who had recovered from COVID-19. CDR3 sequence (DNA): TGTGCCAGCACCCCGGGACTAGCGGGGGACAATGAGCAGTTCTTC. Its protein is CASTPGLAGDNEQFF.